The present entry profiles one TCR beta chain with its context. TCRdb processed the 5' RACE reads anew with MiXCR; each CDR3 protein has one entry. The table has about 73,000 distinct CDR3 sequences, approximately 7.5% seen once. The data were obtained in a study of T cells after yellow fever vaccination. In germline, CDR1 is SNHLY, CDR2 FYNNEI. The CDR3 is 15 residues long. The V gene lost 7 bases and the J gene lost 0 bases, with 16 bases spanning the gap. The material sequenced was CD8+ T cells sorted from PBMCs, taken on the day of the yellow fever booster vaccination. The chain employs TRBV2 and TRBJ2-7; D might be TRBD2 (6 bases). The clonotype comes from a man aged 25-45 years who received the YFV17D yellow fever vaccine. CDR3 sequence (DNA): TGTGCCAGCATGGTAGCGGCTCAAAGCTCCTACGAGCAGTACTTC. Encoded protein: CASMVAAQSSYEQYF. The full variable domain, with the rest looked up from reference TRBV2 and TRBJ2-7, is EPEVTQTPSHQVTQMGQEVILRCVPISNHLYFYWYRQILGQKVEFLVSFYNNEISEKSEIFDDQFSVERPDGSNFTLKIRSTKLEDSAMYFCASMVAAQSSYEQYFGPGTRLTVT.